This is a list of T cell receptor beta chains from one sample in a study of T cells after yellow fever vaccination. Each CDR3 protein is one row after TCRdb ran MiXCR on the 5' RACE reads. The sample has hundreds of thousands of distinct CDR3 sequences, 9% to 15% seen once. The sample here was PBMCs, taken on the day of the yellow fever booster vaccination. Source of these receptors: a man between 25 and 39 years old who received the YFV17D yellow fever vaccine. The CDR3 runs from the conserved cysteine through the conserved F or W. D genes are given only for firm matches. A row's size may be missing; if present it is once, few, many or a size class.

>TRBJ2-1|NA|TRBV7-3|NA
CASSTSGLGYNEQFF
TGTGCCAGCAGCACGAGCGGGCTGGGCTACAATGAGCAGTTCTTC
>TRBJ2-1|NA|TRBV24-1|NA
CATSDLAPGSYNEQFF
TGTGCCACCAGTGACTTGGCCCCAGGAAGTTACAATGAGCAGTTCTTC
>TRBJ2-7|NA|TRBV21-1|NA
CASSKDGDRGAYEQYF
TGTGCCAGCAGCAAAGATGGAGACAGGGGGGCTTACGAGCAGTACTTC
>TRBJ2-7|NA|TRBV6-2/TRBV6-3|NA
CASSYLSEGPSYEQYF
TGTGCCAGCAGTTACCTGTCGGAAGGGCCTTCCTACGAGCAGTACTTC
>TRBJ2-3|NA|TRBV9|NA
CASSVAPTVTDTQYF
TGTGCCAGCAGCGTAGCTCCCACGGTGACGGATACGCAGTATTTT
>TRBJ2-3|few|TRBV10-3|TRBD2
CAISGTSGADTQYF
TGTGCCATCAGCGGGACTAGCGGCGCAGATACGCAGTATTTT
>TRBJ2-7|many|TRBV12-3/TRBV12-4|NA
CASSVLLGRYEQYF
TGTGCCAGCAGTGTCCTCTTAGGGCGCTACGAGCAGTACTTC
>TRBJ2-2|NA|TRBV6-5|NA
CASSYGWGLNTGELFF
TGTGCCAGCAGTTACGGGTGGGGTCTAAACACCGGGGAGCTGTTTTTT
>TRBJ2-3|NA|TRBV6-5|TRBD2
CASSYNAPGGWADTQYF
TGTGCCAGCAGTTACAATGCCCCCGGGGGGTGGGCAGATACGCAGTATTTT
>TRBJ1-1|NA|TRBV2|TRBD1
CASRRQGGEAFF
TGTGCCAGCAGGCGACAGGGCGGTGAAGCTTTCTTT
>TRBJ2-3|NA|TRBV29-1|TRBD1
CSVARTGYQIPYSTDTQYF
TGCAGCGTCGCTCGGACAGGGTACCAAATTCCTTATAGCACAGATACGCAGTATTTT